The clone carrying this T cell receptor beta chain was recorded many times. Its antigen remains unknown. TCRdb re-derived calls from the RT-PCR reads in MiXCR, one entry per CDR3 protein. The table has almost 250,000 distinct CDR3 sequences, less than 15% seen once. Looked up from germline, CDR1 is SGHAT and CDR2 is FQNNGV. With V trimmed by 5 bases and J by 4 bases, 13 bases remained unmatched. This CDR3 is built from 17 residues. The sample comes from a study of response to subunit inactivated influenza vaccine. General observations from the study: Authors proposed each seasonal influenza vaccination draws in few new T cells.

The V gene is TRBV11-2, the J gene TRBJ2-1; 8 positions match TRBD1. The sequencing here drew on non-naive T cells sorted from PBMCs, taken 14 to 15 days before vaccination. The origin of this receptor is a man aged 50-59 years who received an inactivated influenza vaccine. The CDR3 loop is CASSPREPGQVYNEQFF. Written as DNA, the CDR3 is TGTGCCAGCAGCCCTCGGGAGCCGGGACAGGTGTACAATGAGCAGTTCTTC.